This T cell receptor beta chain was captured by sequencing in a study of OX40 agonist ivuxolimab in advanced cancers. Study-wide background: Patients with hepatocellular carcinoma, melanoma, renal cell or head and neck cancer made up the dose-escalation patients. Notes on the study in general: Expanded peripheral T-cell antigen specificity went undetermined. CD4+ and CD8+ blood T cells expanded clonally by week 6 at 0.1 to 3.0 mg/kg.

Trimming at V came to 8 bases and at J to 2 bases, leaving 1 base not matched to a gene. From germline, CDR1 is MDHEN and CDR2 SYDVKM. This CDR3 has 12 amino acids. Some clones are missing from TCRdb's copy, which holds only in-frame ones; the method was immunoSEQ multiplex PCR. Among 55,000 to 65,000 clones listed, around 80% were seen once. With respect to this clone: The antigen is undetermined. Within the sample, other DNA sequences also encode this same CDR3.

Patients were excluded for autoimmune disease history or systemic immunosuppression. The TCR comes from an adult with an advanced solid tumor such as melanoma, head and neck, liver or kidney cancer. The V and J genes are TRBV28 and TRBJ1-2; TRBD1 aligns across 8 bases. Sample: CD4+ or CD8+ T cells sorted from blood, taken in a trial of the OX40 agonist ivuxolimab. This CDR3 is CASRQGNYGYTF. In DNA form, the CDR3 reads TGTGCCAGCCGACAGGGGAACTATGGCTACACCTTC.